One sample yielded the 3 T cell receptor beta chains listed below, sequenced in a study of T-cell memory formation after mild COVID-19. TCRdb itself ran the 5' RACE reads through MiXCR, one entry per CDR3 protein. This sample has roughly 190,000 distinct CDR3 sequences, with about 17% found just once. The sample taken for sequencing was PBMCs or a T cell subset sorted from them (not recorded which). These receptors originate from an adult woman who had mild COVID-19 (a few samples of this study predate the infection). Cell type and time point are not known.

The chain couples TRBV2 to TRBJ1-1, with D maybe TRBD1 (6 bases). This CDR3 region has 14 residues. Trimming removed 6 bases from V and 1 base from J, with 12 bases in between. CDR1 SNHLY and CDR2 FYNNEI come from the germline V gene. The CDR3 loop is CASRILTGNTEAFF. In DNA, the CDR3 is TGTGCCAGCAGGATCCTGACAGGGAACACTGAAGCTTTCTTT. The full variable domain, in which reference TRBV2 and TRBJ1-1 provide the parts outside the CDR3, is EPEVTQTPSHQVTQMGQEVILRCVPISNHLYFYWYRQILGQKVEFLVSFYNNEISEKSEIFDDQFSVERPDGSNFTLKIRSTKLEDSAMYFCASRILTGNTEAFFGQGTRLTVV.

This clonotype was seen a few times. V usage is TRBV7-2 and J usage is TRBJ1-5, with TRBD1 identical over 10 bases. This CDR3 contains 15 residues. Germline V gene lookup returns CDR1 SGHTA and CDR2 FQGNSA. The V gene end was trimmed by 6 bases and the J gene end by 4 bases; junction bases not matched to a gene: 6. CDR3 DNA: TGTGCCAGCAGGGGGACAGGGGTTGGAAATCAGCCCCAGCATTTT. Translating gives CASRGTGVGNQPQHF. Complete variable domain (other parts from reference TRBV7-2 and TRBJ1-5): GAGVSQSPSNKVTEKGKDVELRCDPISGHTALYWYRQSLGQGLEFLIYFQGNSAPDKSGLPSDRFSAERTGGSVSTLTIQRTQQEDSAVYLCASRGTGVGNQPQHFGDGTRLSIL.

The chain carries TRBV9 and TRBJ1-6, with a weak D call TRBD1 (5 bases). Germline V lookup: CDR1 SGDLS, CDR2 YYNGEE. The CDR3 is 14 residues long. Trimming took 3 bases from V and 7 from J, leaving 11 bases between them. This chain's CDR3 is CASSEGPGNSPLHF. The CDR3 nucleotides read TGTGCCAGCAGCGAGGGACCTGGGAATTCACCCCTCCACTTT.